Below, one T cell receptor beta chain is given with its context. Its antigen is as yet unknown. Trimming at V came to 3 bases and at J to 6 bases, leaving 5 bases not matched to a gene. The CDR3 is made up of 15 amino acids. Germline CDR1 reads SGDLS; CDR2 reads YYNGEE. These data belong to a study of post-analysis software for immune sequencing data. Study-level results: Compared with controls, patients showed significantly lower normalized Chao1 diversity. Higher frequency in patients than in controls was seen for about five TRBV segments, with TRBV5-6, TRBV5-1 and TRBV20-1 among them.

cDNA libraries for TCR beta contained unique molecular identifiers. TCRdb ran MiXCR on the PCR reads and lists one entry per CDR3 protein. The sample yields fewer than 550,000 distinct CDR3 sequences, roughly 34% seen once. This TCR derives from a girl under 18 with multiple sclerosis. V usage is TRBV9 and J usage is TRBJ2-7, with 14 nucleotides matching TRBD2. Sequenced sample: blood. The CDR3 DNA reads as TGTGCCAGCAGCGGGGGGGGACTAGCGGGGGTCGAGCAGTACTTC. This gives the protein CASSGGGLAGVEQYF.